Shown below are 29 T cell receptor beta chains from a single sample sequenced in a study of T cell changes during pregnancy in multiple sclerosis. TCRdb's copy holds only in-frame clones and misses some; the assay was immunoSEQ multiplex PCR. This table has 35,000 or so clones, approximately 90% appearing once. The sequenced sample was CD4+ T cells from peripheral blood mononuclear cells, obtained after pregnancy. Receptors were obtained from a female donor with multiple sclerosis, enrolled in a pregnancy study.

The rearrangement joins TRBV5-4 to TRBJ2-1; D is unclear. V shed 5 bases and J shed 1 base, with 7 bases lying between them. The CDR3 contains 13 residues. Per germline, CDR1 SGHNT and CDR2 YYREEE (reference sequence). CDR3 nucleotides: TGTGCCAGCAGATTGATATCCTACAATGAGCAGTTCTTC. Translating it yields CASRLISYNEQFF.

V and J are TRBV9 and TRBJ2-2; the match to TRBD1 covers 7 bases. The CDR3 extends over 17 amino acids. The J segment lost 2 bases and the V segment lost 0 bases, leaving 7 bases of the junction unmatched. The germline gives CDR1 SGDLS, CDR2 YYNGEE. The chain's CDR3 is CASSVGGRGINTGELFF. The CDR3 DNA sequence: TGTGCCAGCAGCGTAGGGGGCAGGGGGATCAACACCGGGGAGCTGTTTTTT.

V gene TRBV5-1 combines with J gene TRBJ2-6; 9 bases fit TRBD1. The CDR3 extends over 15 amino acids. Per the germline V gene, CDR1 is SGHRS and CDR2 is YFSETQ. The junction had 8 bases not matched to a gene; V was cut back by 2 bases and J by 11 bases. The CDR3 DNA follows: TGCGCCAGCAGCTTTACAGGGGGCCCCCTGGACGTCCTGACTTTC. This encodes CASSFTGGPLDVLTF.

The V gene is TRBV11-2, the J gene TRBJ2-1; no firm D call. Looked up from germline, CDR1 is SGHAT and CDR2 is FQNNGV. CDR3 length equals 12 residues. V was shortened by 2 bases and J by 7 bases, with 6 bases between the two germline ends. In DNA, the CDR3 is TGTGCCAGCAGCTTATCGGGTAATGAGCAGTTCTTC. Translated: CASSLSGNEQFF.

The chain employs TRBV2 and TRBJ1-1, with 11 nucleotides matching TRBD1. J gave up 2 bases and V 7 bases, and 6 bases lay outside the gene matches. This CDR3 contains 15 residues. Germline-derived CDR1 and CDR2 are SNHLY and FYNNEI. The CDR3 DNA reads TGTGCCAGCACCCGGGACAGGGGGGCCAACACTGAAGCTTTCTTT. It yields the protein CASTRDRGANTEAFF.

This sequence joins TRBV5-1 and TRBJ2-3; TRBD1 matches at 11 bases. The germline V gene has CDR1 SGHRS and CDR2 YFSETQ. The CDR3 is made up of 15 amino acids. V shed 4 bases and J 0 bases; nucleotides not matched to a gene: 1. The CDR3 here is CASSGTGGSTDTQYF. The CDR3 coding sequence is TGCGCCAGCAGCGGGACAGGGGGTAGCACAGATACGCAGTATTTT.

V gene TRBV4-1 combines with J gene TRBJ1-5; weak D call: TRBD1 (5 bases). Germline V gene lookup returns CDR1 MGHRA and CDR2 YSYEKL. V shed 1 base and J shed 3 bases, with 22 bases lying between them. The CDR3 loop spans 19 amino acids. The CDR3 coding sequence is TGCGCCAGCAGCCAAGGAAGGATTCTGGCAGGGAAGGACAATCAGCCCCAGCATTTT. It yields the protein CASSQGRILAGKDNQPQHF.

The genes are TRBV5-1 and TRBJ2-3; D not resolved. This CDR3 region has 13 residues. V was pared by 4 bases and J by 0 bases, with 6 bases between. Germline V gene lookup returns CDR1 SGHRS and CDR2 YFSETQ. The CDR3 is CASSLTSTDTQYF. Written as DNA, the CDR3 is TGCGCCAGCAGCCTGACAAGCACAGATACGCAGTATTTT.

The chain links TRBV18 to TRBJ2-7; TRBD1 matches at 12 bases. Looked up from germline, CDR1 is KGHSH and CDR2 is LQKENI. V was clipped by 6 bases and J by 1 base; unmatched bases: 7. The CDR3 totals 16 residues. The CDR3 protein is CASSSGTGGISYEQYF. The CDR3 DNA reads as TGTGCCAGCTCCTCGGGGACAGGGGGCATTTCCTACGAGCAGTACTTC.

This chain connects TRBV4-3 to TRBJ2-1; TRBD2 matches 10 bases. CDR1 and CDR2 (germline): LGHNA, YSLEER. The CDR3 consists of 16 residues. V was pared by 1 base and J by 2 bases, with 2 bases of the junction left unmatched. The CDR3 nucleotides read TGCGCCAGCAGCCAAGGAGCGGGGGGGCCCTACAATGAGCAGTTCTTC. It encodes CASSQGAGGPYNEQFF.

This clone came up once. The chain joins TRBV10-3 to TRBJ2-2; TRBD1 aligns across 7 bases. V shed 2 bases and J 1 base; nucleotides not matched to a gene: 10. The CDR3 consists of 18 residues. Germline V gene sequence: CDR1 ENHRY, CDR2 SYGVKD. The CDR3 DNA follows: TGTGCCATCAGTGAGCGATTAGGGGGCGTACGGAACACCGGGGAGCTGTTTTTT. Protein sequence: CAISERLGGVRNTGELFF.

The chain uses TRBV7-2 and TRBJ2-5; TRBD1 aligns across 7 bases. Germline CDR1 SGHTA, CDR2 FQGNSA. The CDR3 is 15 residues long. Trimming took 5 bases from V and 2 from J; bases not matched to a gene: 8. This chain's CDR3 is CASSQTPGQQETQYF. In DNA, the CDR3 is TGTGCCAGCAGCCAAACTCCGGGACAGCAAGAGACCCAGTACTTC.

V and J are TRBV13 and TRBJ2-4, with 9 bases aligning to TRBD1. Trimming took 5 bases from V and 4 from J; bases not matched to a gene: 6. This CDR3 is 15 amino acids long. The germline V gene encodes CDR1 PRHDT and CDR2 FYEKMQ (reference sequence). CDR3 amino acids: CASSRGTGSKNIQYF. In DNA form, the CDR3 reads TGTGCCAGCAGCCGCGGGACAGGGTCAAAAAACATTCAGTACTTC.

In DNA form, the CDR3 reads TGTGCCAGCAGTGCCTACACCGGGACAGGGGGCCGTCAGTACTTC. It yields the protein CASSAYTGTGGRQYF. The rearrangement links TRBV6-1 to TRBJ2-7; 12 bases map to TRBD1. CDR3 length: 15 amino acids. CDR1 and CDR2 (germline): MNHNS, SASEGT. The V and J ends lost 4 bases and 10 bases, in that order; junction bases with no gene match: 11.

This sequence joins TRBV18 and TRBJ1-3, with 8 bases that match TRBD1. Trimming cost V 6 bases and J 0 bases; bases outside gene matches: 10. Germline V gene sequence: CDR1 KGHSH, CDR2 LQKENI. This CDR3 is built from 17 residues. DNA of the CDR3: TGTGCCAGCTCCCGCCTTCGGACAGGGAGCTCTGGAAACACCATATATTTT. Amino acids: CASSRLRTGSSGNTIYF. Full variable domain (missing parts from reference TRBV18 and TRBJ1-3): NAGVMQNPRHLVRRRGQEARLRCSPMKGHSHVYWYRQLPEEGLKFMVYLQKENIIDESGMPKERFSAEFPKEGPSILRIQQVVRGDSAAYFCASSRLRTGSSGNTIYFGEGSWLTVV.

The rearrangement uses TRBV2 and TRBJ2-3; 13 nucleotides align to TRBD2. Unmatched junction bases numbered 3, after V lost 6 bases and J lost 6 bases. Germline values: CDR1 SNHLY, CDR2 FYNNEI. The CDR3 has 14 residues. The CDR3 protein is CASRGLAGVDTQYF. In nucleotides, the CDR3 is TGTGCCAGCAGAGGACTAGCGGGAGTGGATACGCAGTATTTT.

This chain uses TRBV14 with TRBJ1-2; the D gene is possibly TRBD1 (6 bases). V lost 3 bases to trimming and J lost 2 bases, with 16 bases between them. CDR1 SGHDN and CDR2 FVKESK come from the germline V gene. The CDR3 is 16 residues long. The CDR3 DNA reads TGTGCCAGCAGCCAGGAACAGGGATTCGCCAACTATGGCTACACCTTC. The encoded protein is CASSQEQGFANYGYTF. The entire variable domain, with the rest obtained from reference TRBV14 and TRBJ1-2, is as follows: EAGVTQFPSHSVIEKGQTVTLRCDPISGHDNLYWYRRVMGKEIKFLLHFVKESKQDESGMPNNRFLAERTGGTYSTLKVQPAELEDSGVYFCASSQEQGFANYGYTFGSGTRLTVV.

This clone showed up just once. This sequence joins TRBV7-9 and TRBJ2-7; D not resolved. CDR3 length: 13 residues. Trimming removed 1 base from V and 4 bases from J, with 8 bases in between. CDR1 and CDR2 from the germline V gene are SEHNR and FQNEAQ (reference sequence). The CDR3 coding sequence is TGTGCCAGCAGCTTAGGGCTCGTATACGAGCAGTACTTC. It encodes CASSLGLVYEQYF.

The rearrangement links TRBV16 to TRBJ1-2, with no clear D. V lost 0 bases and J lost 7, with 12 bases in between. The CDR3 consists of 14 residues. The germline V gene encodes CDR1 KGHSY and CDR2 FQNENV. CDR3 in amino acids: CASSQSAGGVGYTF. In DNA form, the CDR3 reads TGTGCCAGCAGCCAATCGGCAGGCGGGGTTGGCTACACCTTC.

V usage is TRBV2 and J usage is TRBJ1-1; D is uncertain. The germline CDR1 and CDR2 sequences are SNHLY and FYNNEI. The V end was cut by 6 bases, the J end by 4 bases, with 12 bases between. This CDR3 contains 13 residues. CDR3 nucleotides: TGTGCCAGCAGAACAGAACTAGGCACTGAAGCTTTCTTT. It codes for CASRTELGTEAFF.

This chain links TRBV4-2 with TRBJ2-1; D call uncertain. This CDR3 has 17 residues. Trimming took off 0 bases at V and 2 bases at J, with 14 bases between the two ends. Germline lookup yields CDR1 LGHNA and CDR2 YNFKEQ. The CDR3 reads CASSQDFSGPPYNEQFF. CDR3 sequence (DNA): TGTGCCAGCAGCCAAGATTTCTCTGGCCCACCCTACAATGAGCAGTTCTTC.

The rearrangement links TRBV2 to TRBJ1-6; 7 bases align to TRBD1. The germline gives CDR1 SNHLY, CDR2 FYNNEI. V was clipped by 4 bases and J by 0 bases; unmatched bases: 0. The CDR3 loop spans 15 amino acids. CDR3 protein: CASSAGGSYNSPLHF. The CDR3 coding sequence is TGTGCCAGCAGTGCAGGGGGCTCCTATAATTCACCCCTCCACTTT.

V is TRBV7-3 and J is TRBJ1-1; D is unclear. CDR1 is SGHTA and CDR2 is FQGTGA in the germline V gene. The CDR3 loop spans 13 amino acids. Trimming cost V 5 bases and J 7 bases, with 14 bases left between them. CDR3 DNA: TGTGCCAGCAGCAAAGACATCCTCCTTGAAGCTTTCTTT. Amino acid sequence: CASSKDILLEAFF. The full variable domain, its missing parts supplied by reference TRBV7-3 and TRBJ1-1, is GAGVSQTPSNKVTEKGKYVELRCDPISGHTALYWYRQSLGQGPEFLIYFQGTGAADDSGLPNDRFFAVRPEGSVSTLKIQRTERGDSAVYLCASSKDILLEAFFGQGTRLTVV.

This chain connects TRBV28 to TRBJ1-4, with D possibly TRBD1 on 6 matching bases. Germline V gene lookup returns CDR1 MDHEN and CDR2 SYDVKM. Trimming left V 10 bases short and J 8 bases short, with 26 bases between. CDR3 length: 16 residues. In DNA form, the CDR3 reads TGTGCCATGTCAACAGGGCGGCCGGCCCTGACGGAAAAACTGTTTTTT. It yields the protein CAMSTGRPALTEKLFF.

V is TRBV7-2 and J is TRBJ2-3, with TRBD2 identical over 9 bases. The CDR3 has 16 amino acids. Losses at the gene ends were 2 bases for V and 1 base for J; bases not matched to a gene: 4. Germline values: CDR1 SGHTA, CDR2 FQGNSA. CDR3 coding DNA: TGTGCCAGCAGCTTACAAGCGGGAGGACGCACAGATACGCAGTATTTT. This codes for CASSLQAGGRTDTQYF.

The chain joins TRBV20-1 to TRBJ1-2; no reliable D call. Trimming removed 2 bases at V and 6 bases at J, with 7 bases between. The CDR3 sequence is 11 residues long. Germline CDR1 DFQATT, CDR2 SNEGSKA (reference sequence). In nucleotides, the CDR3 is TGCAGTGCTAGAAACGGTAATGGCTACACCTTC. This gives the protein CSARNGNGYTF.

The rearrangement joins TRBV29-1 to TRBJ2-2, with 7 bases aligning to TRBD1. Germline V lookup: CDR1 SQVTM, CDR2 ANQGSEA. The CDR3 has 14 amino acids. J was trimmed by 0 bases and V by 3 bases; bases with no gene match: 1. CDR3 coding DNA: TGCAGCGTTGAGGGACAGTCGAACACCGGGGAGCTGTTTTTT. Translating gives CSVEGQSNTGELFF.

The gene calls are TRBV11-2 and TRBJ1-1, with a weak D call TRBD1 (6 bases). The germline gives CDR1 SGHAT, CDR2 FQNNGV. Trimming shortened V by 2 bases and J by 1 base, and 8 bases separated the two germline ends. CDR3 size: 14 residues. This CDR3 is CASSLKQGNTEAFF. The CDR3 nucleotides read TGTGCCAGCAGCTTAAAACAGGGGAACACTGAAGCTTTCTTT. Full variable domain (missing parts from reference TRBV11-2 and TRBJ1-1): EAGVAQSPRYKIIEKRQSVAFWCNPISGHATLYWYQQILGQGPKLLIQFQNNGVVDDSQLPKDRFSAERLKGVDSTLKIQPAKLEDSAVYLCASSLKQGNTEAFFGQGTRLTVV.

The V and J genes are TRBV30 and TRBJ1-5, with a possible D match to TRBD1 (5 bases). The germline CDR1 and CDR2 sequences are GTSNPN and SVGIG (reference sequence). This CDR3 is built from 16 residues. As DNA, the CDR3 is TGTGTTTGTCAGGGAAACCCACAAGGAGGCAATCAGCCCCAGCATTTT. Protein: CVCQGNPQGGNQPQHF.